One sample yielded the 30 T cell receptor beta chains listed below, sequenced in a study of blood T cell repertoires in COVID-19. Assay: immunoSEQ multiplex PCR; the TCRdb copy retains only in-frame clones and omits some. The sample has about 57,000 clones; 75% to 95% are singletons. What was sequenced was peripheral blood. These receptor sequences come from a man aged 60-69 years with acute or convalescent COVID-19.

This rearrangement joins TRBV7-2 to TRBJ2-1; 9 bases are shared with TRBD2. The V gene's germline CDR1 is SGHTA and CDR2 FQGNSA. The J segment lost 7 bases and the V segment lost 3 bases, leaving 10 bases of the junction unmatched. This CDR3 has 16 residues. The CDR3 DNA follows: TGTGCCAGCAGCTTGAGTAGCGGGAGAGAGCAGAATGAGCAGTTCTTC. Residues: CASSLSSGREQNEQFF.

For the CDR3, the DNA is TGTGCCAGCAGCCCTGAGCTGGGGAGCTTCAATGAGCAGTTCTTC. Protein product: CASSPELGSFNEQFF. The gene calls are TRBV7-2 and TRBJ2-1, with a possible D match to TRBD2 (5 bases). Germline V CDR1 and CDR2: SGHTA, FQGNSA. This CDR3 has 15 amino acids. V dropped 5 bases and J dropped 6 bases, with 17 bases sitting between them.

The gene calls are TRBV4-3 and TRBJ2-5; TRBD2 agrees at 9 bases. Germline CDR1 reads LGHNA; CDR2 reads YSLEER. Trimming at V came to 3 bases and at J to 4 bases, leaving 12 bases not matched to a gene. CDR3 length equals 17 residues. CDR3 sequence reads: CASSQDHSGSGGETQYF. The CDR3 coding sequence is TGCGCCAGCAGCCAGGACCATAGCGGGAGTGGGGGAGAGACCCAGTACTTC.

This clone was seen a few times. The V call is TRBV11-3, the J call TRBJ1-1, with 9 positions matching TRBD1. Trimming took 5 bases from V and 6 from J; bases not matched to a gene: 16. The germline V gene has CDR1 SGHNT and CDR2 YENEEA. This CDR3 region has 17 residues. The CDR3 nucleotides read TGTGCCAGCAGCCCGCGGGACAGGGAGTTTTGGGGACCTGAAGCTTTCTTT. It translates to CASSPRDREFWGPEAFF.

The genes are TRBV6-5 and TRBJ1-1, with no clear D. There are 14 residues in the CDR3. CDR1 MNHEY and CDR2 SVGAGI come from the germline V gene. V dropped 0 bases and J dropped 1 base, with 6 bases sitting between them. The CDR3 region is CASSYSTGNTEAFF. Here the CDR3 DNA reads TGTGCCAGCAGTTACTCGACGGGGAACACTGAAGCTTTCTTT.

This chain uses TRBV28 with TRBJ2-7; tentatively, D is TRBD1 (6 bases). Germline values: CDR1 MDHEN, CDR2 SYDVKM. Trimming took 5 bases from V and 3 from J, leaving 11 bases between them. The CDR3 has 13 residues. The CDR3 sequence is CASSEIQGYEQYF. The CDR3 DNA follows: TGTGCCAGCAGTGAGATACAGGGCTACGAGCAGTACTTC.

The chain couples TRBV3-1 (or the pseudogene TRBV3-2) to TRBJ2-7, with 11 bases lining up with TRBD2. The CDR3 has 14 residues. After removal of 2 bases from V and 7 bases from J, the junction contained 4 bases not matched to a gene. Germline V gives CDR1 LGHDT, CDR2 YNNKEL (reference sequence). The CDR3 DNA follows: TGTGCCAGCAGCCAAACCGGGACTAGCGGAGAGCAGTACTTC. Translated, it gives CASSQTGTSGEQYF.

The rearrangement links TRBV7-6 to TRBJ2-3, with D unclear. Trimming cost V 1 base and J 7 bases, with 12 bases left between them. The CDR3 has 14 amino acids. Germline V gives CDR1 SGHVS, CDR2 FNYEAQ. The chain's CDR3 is CASSLEVGGHTQYF. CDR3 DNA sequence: TGTGCCAGCAGCTTAGAAGTCGGCGGCCATACGCAGTATTTT.

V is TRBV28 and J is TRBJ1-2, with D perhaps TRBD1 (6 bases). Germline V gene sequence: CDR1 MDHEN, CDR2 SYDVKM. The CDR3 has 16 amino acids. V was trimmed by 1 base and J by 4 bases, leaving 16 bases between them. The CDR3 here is CASSLSGRGAFYGYTF. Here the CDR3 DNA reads TGTGCCAGCAGTTTATCCGGCAGGGGCGCCTTCTATGGCTACACCTTC.

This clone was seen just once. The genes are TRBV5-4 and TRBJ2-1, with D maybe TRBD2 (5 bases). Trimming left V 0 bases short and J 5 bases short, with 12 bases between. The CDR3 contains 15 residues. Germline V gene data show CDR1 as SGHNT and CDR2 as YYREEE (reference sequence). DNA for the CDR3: TGTGCCAGCAGCTTGGATCGGCGAGCGGACAATGAGCAGTTCTTC. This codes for CASSLDRRADNEQFF. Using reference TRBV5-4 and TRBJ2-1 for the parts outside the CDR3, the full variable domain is ETGVTQSPTHLIKTRGQQVTLRCSSQSGHNTVSWYQQALGQGPQFIFQYYREEENGRGNFPPRFSGLQFPNYSSELNVNALELDDSALYLCASSLDRRADNEQFFGPGTRLTVL.

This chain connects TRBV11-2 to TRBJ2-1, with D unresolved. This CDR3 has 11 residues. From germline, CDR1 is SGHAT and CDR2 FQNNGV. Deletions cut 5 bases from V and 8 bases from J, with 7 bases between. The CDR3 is CASSNLDEQFF. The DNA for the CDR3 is TGTGCCAGCAGCAACCTAGATGAGCAGTTCTTC.

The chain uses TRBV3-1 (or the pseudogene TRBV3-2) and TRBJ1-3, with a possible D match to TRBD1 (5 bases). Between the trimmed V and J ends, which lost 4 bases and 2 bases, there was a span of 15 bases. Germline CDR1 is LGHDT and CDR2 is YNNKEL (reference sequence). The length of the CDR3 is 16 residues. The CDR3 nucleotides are TGTGCCAGCAGCCGACCTGGGTGGGGCGCTGGAAACACCATATATTTT. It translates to CASSRPGWGAGNTIYF.

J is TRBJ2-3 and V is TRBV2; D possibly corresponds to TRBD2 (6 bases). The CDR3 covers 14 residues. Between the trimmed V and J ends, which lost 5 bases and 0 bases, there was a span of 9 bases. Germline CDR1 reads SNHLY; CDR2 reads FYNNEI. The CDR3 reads CASSLASSTDTQYF. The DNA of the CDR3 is TGTGCCAGCAGTCTAGCGTCTAGCACAGATACGCAGTATTTT. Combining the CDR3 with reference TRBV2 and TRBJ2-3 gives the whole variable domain EPEVTQTPSHQVTQMGQEVILRCVPISNHLYFYWYRQILGQKVEFLVSFYNNEISEKSEIFDDQFSVERPDGSNFTLKIRSTKLEDSAMYFCASSLASSTDTQYFGPGTRLTVL.

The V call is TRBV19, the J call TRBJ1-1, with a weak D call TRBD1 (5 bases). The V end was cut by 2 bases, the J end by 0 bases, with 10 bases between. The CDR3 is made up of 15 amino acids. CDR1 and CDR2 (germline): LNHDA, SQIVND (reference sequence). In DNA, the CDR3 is TGTGCCAGTAGTATACCGGGGGGAGTGAACACTGAAGCTTTCTTT. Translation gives CASSIPGGVNTEAFF.

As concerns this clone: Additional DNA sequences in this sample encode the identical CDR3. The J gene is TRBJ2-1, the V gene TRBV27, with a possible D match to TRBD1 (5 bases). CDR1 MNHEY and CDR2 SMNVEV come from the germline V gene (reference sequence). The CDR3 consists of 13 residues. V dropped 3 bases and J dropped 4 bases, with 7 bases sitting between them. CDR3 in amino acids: CASSFREYNEQFF. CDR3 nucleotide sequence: TGTGCCAGCAGTTTCAGGGAATACAATGAGCAGTTCTTC.

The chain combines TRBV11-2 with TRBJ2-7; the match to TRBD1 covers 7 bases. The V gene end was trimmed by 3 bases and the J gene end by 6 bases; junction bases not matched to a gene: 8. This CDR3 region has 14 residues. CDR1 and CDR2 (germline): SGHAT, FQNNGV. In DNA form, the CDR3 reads TGTGCCAGCAGCTTGCGAGGCGACAGGGCCGAGCAGTACTTC. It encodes CASSLRGDRAEQYF.

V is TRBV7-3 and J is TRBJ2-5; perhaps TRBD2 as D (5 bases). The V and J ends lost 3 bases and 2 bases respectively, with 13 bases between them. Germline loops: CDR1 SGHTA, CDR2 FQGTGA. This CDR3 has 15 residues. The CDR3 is CASSLDRGKQETQYF. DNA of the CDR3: TGTGCCAGCAGCTTGGATCGAGGGAAACAAGAGACCCAGTACTTC.

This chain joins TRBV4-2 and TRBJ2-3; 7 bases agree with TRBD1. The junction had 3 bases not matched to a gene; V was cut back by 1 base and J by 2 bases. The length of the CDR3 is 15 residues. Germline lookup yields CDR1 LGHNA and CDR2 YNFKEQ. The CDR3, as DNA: TGTGCCAGCAGCCAAGTACAGGGGTTCACAGATACGCAGTATTTT. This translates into CASSQVQGFTDTQYF.

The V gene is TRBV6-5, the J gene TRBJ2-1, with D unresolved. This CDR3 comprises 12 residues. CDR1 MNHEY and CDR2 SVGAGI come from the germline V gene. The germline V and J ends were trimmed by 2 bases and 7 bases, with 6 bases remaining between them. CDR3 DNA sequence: TGTGCCAGCAGTTACGGGCGAAATGAGCAGTTCTTC. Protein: CASSYGRNEQFF.

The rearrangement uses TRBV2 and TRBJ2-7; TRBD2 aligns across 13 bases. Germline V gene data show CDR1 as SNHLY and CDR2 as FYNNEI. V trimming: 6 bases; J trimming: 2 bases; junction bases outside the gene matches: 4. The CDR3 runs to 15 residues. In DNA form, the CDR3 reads TGTGCCAGCAGCCCGGGACTAGCGGGGACCTACGAGCAGTACTTC. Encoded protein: CASSPGLAGTYEQYF.

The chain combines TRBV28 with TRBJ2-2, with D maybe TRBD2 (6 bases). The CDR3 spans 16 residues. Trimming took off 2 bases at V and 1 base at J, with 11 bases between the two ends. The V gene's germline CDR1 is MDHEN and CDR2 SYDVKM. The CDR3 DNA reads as TGTGCCAGCAGTTTAACCGGCGGGGTGAACACCGGGGAGCTGTTTTTT. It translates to CASSLTGGVNTGELFF.

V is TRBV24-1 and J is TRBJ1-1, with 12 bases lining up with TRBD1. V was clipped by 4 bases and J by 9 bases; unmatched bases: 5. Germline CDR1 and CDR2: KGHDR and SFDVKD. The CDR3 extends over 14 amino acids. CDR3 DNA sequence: TGTGCCACCAGTGACTCTCGGGACAGGGGGCAAGCTTTCTTT. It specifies CATSDSRDRGQAFF.

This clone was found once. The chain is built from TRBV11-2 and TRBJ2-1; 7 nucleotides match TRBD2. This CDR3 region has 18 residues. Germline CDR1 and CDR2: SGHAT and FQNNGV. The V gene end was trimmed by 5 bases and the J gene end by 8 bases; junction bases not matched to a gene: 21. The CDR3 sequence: CASSRPRREGRFVYEQFF. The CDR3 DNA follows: TGTGCCAGCAGCCGCCCCCGGAGGGAGGGTAGGTTTGTGTATGAGCAGTTCTTC.

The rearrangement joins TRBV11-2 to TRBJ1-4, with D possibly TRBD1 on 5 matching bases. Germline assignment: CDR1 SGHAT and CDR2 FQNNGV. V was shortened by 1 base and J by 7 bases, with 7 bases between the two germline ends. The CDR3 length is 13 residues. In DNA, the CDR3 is TGTGCCAGCAGCTTAGGCAGGGCTGAAAAACTGTTTTTT. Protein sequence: CASSLGRAEKLFF.

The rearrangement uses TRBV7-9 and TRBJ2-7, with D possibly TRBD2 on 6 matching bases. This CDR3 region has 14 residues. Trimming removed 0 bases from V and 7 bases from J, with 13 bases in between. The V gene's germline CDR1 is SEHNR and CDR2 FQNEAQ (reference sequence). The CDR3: CASSLAGDAGEQYF. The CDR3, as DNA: TGTGCCAGCAGCTTAGCGGGAGATGCGGGGGAGCAGTACTTC.

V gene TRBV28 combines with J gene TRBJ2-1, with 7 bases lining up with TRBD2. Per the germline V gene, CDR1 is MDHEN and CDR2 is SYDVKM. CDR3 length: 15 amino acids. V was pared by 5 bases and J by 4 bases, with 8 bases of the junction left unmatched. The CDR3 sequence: CASSVIAGNYNEQFF. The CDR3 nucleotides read TGTGCCAGCAGTGTGATAGCGGGCAATTACAATGAGCAGTTCTTC. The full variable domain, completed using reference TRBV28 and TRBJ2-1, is DVKVTQSSRYLVKRTGEKVFLECVQDMDHENMFWYRQDPGLGLRLIYFSYDVKMKEKGDIPEGYSVSREKKERFSLILESASTNQTSMYLCASSVIAGNYNEQFFGPGTRLTVL.

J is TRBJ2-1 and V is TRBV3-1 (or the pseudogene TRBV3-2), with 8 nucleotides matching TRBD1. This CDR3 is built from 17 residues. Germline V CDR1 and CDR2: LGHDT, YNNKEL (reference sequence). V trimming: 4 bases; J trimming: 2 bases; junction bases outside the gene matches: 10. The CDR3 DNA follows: TGTGCCAGCAGCCCAGAATGGGACAGGTTCGCCTACAATGAGCAGTTCTTC. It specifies CASSPEWDRFAYNEQFF.

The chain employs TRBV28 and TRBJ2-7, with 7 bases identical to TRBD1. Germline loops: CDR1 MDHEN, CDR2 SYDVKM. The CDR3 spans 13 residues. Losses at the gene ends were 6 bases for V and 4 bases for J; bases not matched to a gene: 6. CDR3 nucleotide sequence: TGTGCCAGCAGGCGACAGGGACCATACGAGCAGTACTTC. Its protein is CASRRQGPYEQYF.

The CDR3 DNA follows: TGTGCCAGCAGCCGCGAGCCAGGGGTTCAGCCCCAGCATTTT. Residues: CASSREPGVQPQHF. The rearrangement uses TRBV3-1 (or the pseudogene TRBV3-2) and TRBJ1-5, with D possibly matching TRBD1 (6 bases). This CDR3 spans 14 amino acids. The V and J ends lost 4 bases and 6 bases respectively, with 13 bases between them. Per germline, CDR1 LGHDT and CDR2 YNNKEL (reference sequence).

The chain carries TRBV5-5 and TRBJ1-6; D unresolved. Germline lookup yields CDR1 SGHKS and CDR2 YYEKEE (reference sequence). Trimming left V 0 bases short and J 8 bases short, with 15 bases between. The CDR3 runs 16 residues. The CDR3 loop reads CASSLAGLLTDSPLHF. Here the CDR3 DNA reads TGTGCCAGCAGCTTGGCGGGATTATTGACCGATTCACCCCTCCACTTT.